This TCR beta chain originates from a study of cytomegalovirus exposure and HLA in healthy donors. General observations from the study: Presence/absence analysis assumed near-uniform sequencing depth across donors.

By share of the sample, this clone is medium-sized. Antigen specificity is unknown. V dropped 3 bases and J dropped 4; count of bases not matched to a gene: 2. CDR1 SNHLY and CDR2 FYNNEI come from the germline V gene. The CDR3 is 14 residues long. It was with 60 Vbeta and 13 Jbeta primers that the PCR ran. Generated by immunoSEQ multiplex PCR, the TCRdb table keeps only in-frame clones and is missing some. Among more than 25,000 clones, around 70% were seen once, and the ten largest hold 4% to 4.5%. Sequencing used PBMCs. The TCR comes from a woman between 50 and 59 years old in good health and CMV-seronegative. The rearrangement joins TRBV2 to TRBJ1-4, with 7 nucleotides matching TRBD1. CDR3 in DNA: TGTGCCAGCAGTGAGTGGGACAGTAATGAAAAACTGTTTTTT. This sequence encodes CASSEWDSNEKLFF.